This is a list of T cell receptor beta chains from one sample in a study of T cells after posttransplantation cyclophosphamide. Generated by immunoSEQ multiplex PCR, the TCRdb table keeps only in-frame clones and is missing some. Of 25,000 to 40,000 clones listed, 90% to 95% are singletons. Sequenced: naive CD4+ T cells sorted from blood. These receptors all come from a man aged 30 to 39 in good health and a related stem cell transplant donor. CDR3s include the opening cysteine and the closing phenylalanine or tryptophan. D genes are given only for firm matches. The listing skips clone size in some rows; elsewhere it reads once, few, many or a size class.

TRBV5-1,TRBD1,once,TRBJ1-1,CASSIGQGVVNTEAFF,TGCGCCAGCAGCATTGGACAGGGGGTCGTGAACACTGAAGCTTTCTTT
TRBV27,.,.,TRBJ2-7,CASRQGWEQYF,TGTGCCAGCAGACAGGGCTGGGAGCAGTACTTC
TRBV29-1,TRBD1,.,TRBJ2-5,CSVAFRDRDFLRQYF,TGCAGCGTTGCGTTCAGGGACAGGGACTTCCTTAGGCAGTACTTC
TRBV4-1,.,.,TRBJ1-2,CASSQDPGDRYGYTF,TGCGCCAGCAGCCAAGATCCGGGGGATCGCTATGGCTACACCTTC
TRBV5-6,.,.,TRBJ2-1,CASSLTTDYNEQFF,TGTGCCAGCAGCTTGACTACCGACTACAATGAGCAGTTCTTC
TRBV7-2,.,.,TRBJ2-2,CASSLAISRGVVGELFF,TGTGCCAGCAGCTTAGCGATATCTCGAGGAGTGGTGGGGGAGCTGTTTTTT
TRBV7-9,TRBD1,.,TRBJ1-4,CASSRAPTGGIATNEKLFF,TGTGCCAGCAGCCGAGCACCGACAGGGGGGATTGCAACTAATGAAAAACTGTTTTTT
TRBV9,TRBD2,.,TRBJ2-5,CASSLGLAGGQETQYF,TGTGCCAGCAGCTTGGGACTAGCGGGGGGGCAAGAGACCCAGTACTTC
TRBV5-1,.,.,TRBJ2-2,CASSSESGRMNTGELFF,TGCGCCAGCAGCTCGGAATCCGGCAGGATGAACACCGGGGAGCTGTTTTTT
TRBV7-3,TRBD2,.,TRBJ2-1,CASSVLAGKDNEQFF,TGTGCCAGCAGCGTTCTAGCGGGGAAAGACAATGAGCAGTTCTTC
TRBV7-3,TRBD1,.,TRBJ2-7,CASSLKSGTGPDEQYF,TGTGCCAGCAGCTTGAAATCCGGGACAGGGCCCGACGAGCAGTACTTC
TRBV7-8,TRBD2,.,TRBJ2-5,CASSFAGGRGQETQYF,TGTGCCAGCAGCTTTGCGGGGGGGCGTGGACAAGAGACCCAGTACTTC
TRBV2,TRBD1,.,TRBJ1-5,CASRGTGDQPQHF,TGTGCCAGCAGGGGGACAGGGGATCAGCCCCAGCATTTT
TRBV7-6,TRBD2,.,TRBJ2-5,CASNPGLAGETQYF,TGTGCCAGCAACCCTGGACTAGCGGGAGAGACCCAGTACTTC
TRBV19,TRBD1,.,TRBJ1-3,CATFPTGQGAGNTIYF,TGTGCCACATTCCCCACGGGACAGGGGGCTGGAAACACCATATATTTT
TRBV5-8,TRBD1,once,TRBJ1-1,CASSLGQGTTEAFF,TGTGCCAGCAGCCTGGGACAGGGGACGACTGAAGCTTTCTTT
TRBV9,.,few,TRBJ1-1,CASSVSIGGRTEAFF,TGTGCCAGCAGCGTTTCGATAGGGGGTAGGACTGAAGCTTTCTTT
TRBV18,.,.,TRBJ1-2,CASSLDSYGYTF,TGTGCCAGCTCCTTAGACAGCTATGGCTACACCTTC
TRBV5-1,TRBD1,.,TRBJ2-7,CASSLVYGTGNEQYF,TGCGCCAGCAGCTTGGTTTACGGGACAGGGAACGAGCAGTACTTC
TRBV4-3,.,.,TRBJ1-2,CASSQILGEGSYTF,TGCGCCAGCAGCCAGATACTGGGGGAGGGAAGCTACACCTTC
TRBV29-1,.,.,TRBJ2-3,CSVESTYTQYF,TGCAGCGTTGAATCCACTTATACGCAGTATTTT
TRBV7-2,TRBD2,.,TRBJ2-5,CASRRAGGRETQYF,TGTGCCTCCCGACGAGCGGGGGGCCGGGAGACCCAGTACTTC
TRBV7-3,TRBD1,.,TRBJ2-5,CASSLTGQGETQYF,TGTGCCAGCAGCTTAACGGGACAGGGTGAGACCCAGTACTTC
TRBV7-3,.,.,TRBJ2-7,CASSLTPGTQTYEQYF,TGTGCCAGCAGCTTAACTCCCGGGACACAAACCTACGAGCAGTACTTC
TRBV14,.,.,TRBJ2-2,CASSQARGNTGELFF,TGTGCCAGCAGCCAAGCGCGGGGTAACACCGGGGAGCTGTTTTTT
TRBV6-5,.,.,TRBJ1-5,CASRSGSNQPQHF,TGTGCCAGCAGGTCAGGGAGCAATCAGCCCCAGCATTTT
TRBV28,.,.,TRBJ1-2,CASSLPGSYGYTF,TGTGCCAGCAGTTTACCAGGTAGCTATGGCTACACCTTC
TRBV4-2,.,.,TRBJ1-1,CASSQDAGQRERNTEAFF,TGTGCCAGCAGCCAAGATGCGGGCCAGAGAGAACGGAACACTGAAGCTTTCTTT
TRBV6-5,.,.,TRBJ2-7,CASSRPVAREQYF,TGTGCCAGCAGTCGACCCGTGGCGAGGGAGCAGTACTTC
TRBV7-9,.,.,TRBJ1-1,CASSLPRPPGSTEAFF,TGTGCCAGCAGCTTACCCCGTCCCCCGGGGAGCACTGAAGCTTTCTTT
TRBV5-6,TRBD1,.,TRBJ1-2,CASSHGTAFNYGYTF,TGTGCCAGCAGCCACGGGACAGCCTTTAACTATGGCTACACCTTC
TRBV25-1,.,once,TRBJ2-2,CASSYRTGELFF,TGTGCCAGCAGTTATAGAACTGGGGAGCTGTTTTTT
TRBV7-2,TRBD1,.,TRBJ2-5,CASSGRGLETQYF,TGTGCCAGCAGCGGCAGGGGGCTTGAGACCCAGTACTTC
TRBV6-4,.,few,TRBJ1-1,CASSLDRNTEAFF,TGTGCCAGTTCCCTCGACAGAAACACTGAAGCTTTCTTT
TRBV2,TRBD2,.,TRBJ2-7,CASRRTSGGSYEQYF,TGTGCCAGCAGGCGGACTAGCGGGGGATCCTACGAGCAGTACTTC
TRBV11-2,.,once,TRBJ2-7,CASSLVAGAQQYF,TGTGCCAGCAGCTTAGTGGCGGGGGCACAGCAGTACTTC
TRBV5-1,TRBD1,.,TRBJ1-2,CASGSGQNYGYTF,TGCGCCAGCGGCTCGGGACAGAACTATGGCTACACCTTC
TRBV6-5,.,.,TRBJ2-1,CASTRSRGYEQFF,TGTGCCAGCACTCGATCCAGGGGTTATGAGCAGTTCTTC
TRBV7-2,.,.,TRBJ2-4,CASSMWALKNIQYF,TGTGCCAGCAGCATGTGGGCCTTAAAAAACATTCAGTACTTC
TRBV20-1,.,.,TRBJ1-1,CSAGHSEAFF,TGCAGTGCTGGACACTCAGAAGCTTTCTTT
TRBV5-6,TRBD1,once,TRBJ1-1,CASSLATGTANTEAFF,TGTGCCAGCAGCTTGGCGACCGGGACAGCGAACACTGAAGCTTTCTTT
TRBV5-1,.,.,TRBJ1-1,CASSPLRTEEAFF,TGCGCCAGCAGCCCACTCCGGACAGAGGAAGCTTTCTTT
TRBV5-1,.,.,TRBJ2-1,CASTVEGSSYNEQFF,TGCGCCAGTACGGTAGAGGGAAGCTCCTACAATGAGCAGTTCTTC
TRBV19,.,.,TRBJ1-6,CASNLGGGDSPLHF,TGTGCCAGTAACCTCGGGGGGGGAGATTCACCCCTCCACTTT
TRBV12-1,.,once,TRBJ2-7,CASSLGQGGWREQYF,TGTGCCAGCAGCTTGGGACAGGGTGGGTGGCGCGAGCAGTACTTC